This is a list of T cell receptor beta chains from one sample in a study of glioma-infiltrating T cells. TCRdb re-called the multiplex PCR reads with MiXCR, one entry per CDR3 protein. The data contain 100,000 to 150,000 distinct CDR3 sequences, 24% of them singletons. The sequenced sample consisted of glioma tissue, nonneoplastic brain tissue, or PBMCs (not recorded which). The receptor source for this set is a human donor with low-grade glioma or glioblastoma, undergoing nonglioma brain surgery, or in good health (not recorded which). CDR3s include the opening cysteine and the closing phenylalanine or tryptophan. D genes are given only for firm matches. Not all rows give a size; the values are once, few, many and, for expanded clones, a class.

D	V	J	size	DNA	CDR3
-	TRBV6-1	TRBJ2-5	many	TGTGCCAGCAGCCCCCCTCTTAGGGGTGCCCAGTACTTC	CASSPPLRGAQYF
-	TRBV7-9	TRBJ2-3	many	TGTGCCAGCAGCTTTCCTGTCACATCTAGCACAGATACGCAGTATTTT	CASSFPVTSSTDTQYF
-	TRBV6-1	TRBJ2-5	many	TGTGCCAGCAGGAACAGGGTTAGCCAGAGTGAGACCCAGTACTTC	CASRNRVSQSETQYF
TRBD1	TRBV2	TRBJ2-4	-	TGTGCCAGCAATGACAGGGCAGACGTTATTCAGTACTTC	CASNDRADVIQYF
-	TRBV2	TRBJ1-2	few	TGTGCCAGCAGTGAGAAGGGGAACTATGGCTACACCTTC	CASSEKGNYGYTF
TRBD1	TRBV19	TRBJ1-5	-	TGTGCCGGTACCCCGGACAGGGAAGGCAATCAGCCCCAGCATTTT	CAGTPDREGNQPQHF
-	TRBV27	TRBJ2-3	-	TGTGCCAGCAGCACGACAGGAATTAAAGATACGCAGTATTTT	CASSTTGIKDTQYF
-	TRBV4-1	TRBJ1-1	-	TGCGCCAGCAGCCAAGAGGCGACAGACACTGAAGCTTTCTTT	CASSQEATDTEAFF
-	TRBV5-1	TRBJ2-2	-	TGCGCCAGCAGCGTCTGGGGTACCCAGGGCAACCGTAACACCGGGGAGCTGTTTTTT	CASSVWGTQGNRNTGELFF
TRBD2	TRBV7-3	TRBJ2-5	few	TGTGCCAGCAGCCAAGGAGGGAGCGGGACCTTCCAAGAGACCCAGTACTTC	CASSQGGSGTFQETQYF
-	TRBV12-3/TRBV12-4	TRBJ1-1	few	TGTGCCAGCAGTTTAGACCAAATCACTGAAGCTTTCTTT	CASSLDQITEAFF
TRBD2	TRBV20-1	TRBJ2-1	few	TGCAGTGCTTTGCCCTTAGCGGGGGTCTACAATGAGCAGTTCTTC	CSALPLAGVYNEQFF
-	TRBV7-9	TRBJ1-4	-	TGTGCCAGCAGCTCGCCCAGGGTTGGGAATGAAAAACTGTTTTTT	CASSSPRVGNEKLFF
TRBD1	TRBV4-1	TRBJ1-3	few	TGCGCCAGCAGCCCAGGACAGGGCGGCGGAAACACCATATATTTT	CASSPGQGGGNTIYF
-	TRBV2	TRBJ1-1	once	TGTGCCAGCAGTGAGGTTGCGGGAGAAGCTTTCTTT	CASSEVAGEAFF
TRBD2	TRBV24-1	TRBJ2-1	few	TGTGCCACCAGTGATTTGAGGGCGGGGGCCTACAATGAGCAGTTCTTC	CATSDLRAGAYNEQFF
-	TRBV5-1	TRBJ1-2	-	TGCGCCAGCAGCTTGGAAACGGGTGGCTACACCTTC	CASSLETGGYTF